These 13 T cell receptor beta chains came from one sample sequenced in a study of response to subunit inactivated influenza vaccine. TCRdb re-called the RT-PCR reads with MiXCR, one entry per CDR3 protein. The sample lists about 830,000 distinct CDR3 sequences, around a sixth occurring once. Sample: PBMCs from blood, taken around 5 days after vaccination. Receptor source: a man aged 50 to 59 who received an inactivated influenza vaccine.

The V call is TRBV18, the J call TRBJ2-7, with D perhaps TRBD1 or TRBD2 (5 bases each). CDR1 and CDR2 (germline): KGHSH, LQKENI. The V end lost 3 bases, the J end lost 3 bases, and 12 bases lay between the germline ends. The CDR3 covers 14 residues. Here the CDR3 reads CASSPPGPNYEQYF. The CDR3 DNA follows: TGTGCCAGCTCACCCCCGGGACCAAACTACGAGCAGTACTTC. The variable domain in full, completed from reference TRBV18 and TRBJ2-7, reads NAGVMQNPRHLVRRRGQEARLRCSPMKGHSHVYWYRQLPEEGLKFMVYLQKENIIDESGMPKERFSAEFPKEGPSILRIQQVVRGDSAAYFCASSPPGPNYEQYFGPGTRLTVT.

In nucleotides, the CDR3 is TGTGCCTGGAGGGGATTTGGGGGCGGGACAGATACGCAGTATTTT. This gives the protein CAWRGFGGGTDTQYF. This sequence joins TRBV30 and TRBJ2-3, with D possibly matching TRBD1 (6 bases). The CDR3 is 15 residues long. V lost 3 bases to trimming and J lost 3 bases, with 16 bases between them. Germline V lookup: CDR1 GTSNPN, CDR2 SVGIG (reference sequence). Full variable domain (rest looked up from reference TRBV30 and TRBJ2-3): SQTIHQWPATLVQPVGSPLSLECTVEGTSNPNLYWYRQAAGRGLQLLFYSVGIGQISSEVPQNLSASRPQDRQFILSSKKLLLSDSGFYLCAWRGFGGGTDTQYFGPGTRLTVL.

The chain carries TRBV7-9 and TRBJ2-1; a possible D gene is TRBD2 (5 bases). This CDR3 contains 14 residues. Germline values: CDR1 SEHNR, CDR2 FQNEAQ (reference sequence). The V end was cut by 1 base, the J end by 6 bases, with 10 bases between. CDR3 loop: CASSLDGNGNEQFF. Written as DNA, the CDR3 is TGTGCCAGCAGCTTAGACGGGAATGGCAATGAGCAGTTCTTC.

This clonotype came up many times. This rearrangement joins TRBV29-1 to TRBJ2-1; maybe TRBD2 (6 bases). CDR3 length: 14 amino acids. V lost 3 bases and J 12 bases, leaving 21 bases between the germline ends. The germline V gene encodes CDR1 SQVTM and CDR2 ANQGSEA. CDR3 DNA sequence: TGCAGCGTTGAGGGGGGACGGAGTACAATGAGGCAGTTCTTC. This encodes CSVEGGRSTMRQFF.

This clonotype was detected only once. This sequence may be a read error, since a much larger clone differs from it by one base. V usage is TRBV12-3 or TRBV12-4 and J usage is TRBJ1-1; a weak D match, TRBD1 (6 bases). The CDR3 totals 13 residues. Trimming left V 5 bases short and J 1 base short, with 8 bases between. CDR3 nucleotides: TGTGCCAGCAGTACAGGGCGGAACACTGAAGCTTTCTTT. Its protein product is CASSTGRNTEAFF.

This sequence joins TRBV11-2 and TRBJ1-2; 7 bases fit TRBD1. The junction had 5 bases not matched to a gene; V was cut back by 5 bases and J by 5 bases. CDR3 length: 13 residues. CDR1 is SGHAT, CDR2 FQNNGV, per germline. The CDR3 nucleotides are TGTGCCAGCAGCACCCGACAGGGATATGGCTACACCTTC. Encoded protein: CASSTRQGYGYTF. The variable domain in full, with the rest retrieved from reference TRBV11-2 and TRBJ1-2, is EAGVAQSPRYKIIEKRQSVAFWCNPISGHATLYWYQQILGQGPKLLIQFQNNGVVDDSQLPKDRFSAERLKGVDSTLKIQPAKLEDSAVYLCASSTRQGYGYTFGSGTRLTVV.

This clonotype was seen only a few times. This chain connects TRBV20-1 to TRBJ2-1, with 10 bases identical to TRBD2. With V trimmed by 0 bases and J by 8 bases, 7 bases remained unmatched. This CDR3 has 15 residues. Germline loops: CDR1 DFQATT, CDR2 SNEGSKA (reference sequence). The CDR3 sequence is CSARDPSGSFDEQFF. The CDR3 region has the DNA TGCAGTGCTAGAGATCCTAGCGGGAGTTTTGATGAGCAGTTCTTC.

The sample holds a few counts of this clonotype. In DNA form, the CDR3 reads TGTGCCAGCAGCGGCACCTCCCCTGTTGCGTCCTATGAGCAGTTCTTC. Its translation is CASSGTSPVASYEQFF. The J gene is TRBJ2-1, the V gene TRBV9; D not certain. Germline CDR1 is SGDLS and CDR2 is YYNGEE. With 3 bases removed from V and 8 bases from J, the gap between germline ends came to 21 bases. This CDR3 has 16 residues.

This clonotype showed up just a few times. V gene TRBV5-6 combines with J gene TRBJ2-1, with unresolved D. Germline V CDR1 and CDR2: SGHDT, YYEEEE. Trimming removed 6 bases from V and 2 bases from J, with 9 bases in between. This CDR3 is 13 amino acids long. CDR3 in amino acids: CASMEIPYNEQFF. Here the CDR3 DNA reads TGTGCCAGCATGGAGATCCCCTACAATGAGCAGTTCTTC.

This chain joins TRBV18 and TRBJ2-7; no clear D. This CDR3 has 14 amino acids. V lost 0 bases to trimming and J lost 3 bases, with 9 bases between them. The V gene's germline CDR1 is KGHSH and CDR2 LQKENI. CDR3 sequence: CASSPPYTVYEQYF. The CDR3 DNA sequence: TGTGCCAGCTCACCACCGTACACCGTCTACGAGCAGTACTTC.

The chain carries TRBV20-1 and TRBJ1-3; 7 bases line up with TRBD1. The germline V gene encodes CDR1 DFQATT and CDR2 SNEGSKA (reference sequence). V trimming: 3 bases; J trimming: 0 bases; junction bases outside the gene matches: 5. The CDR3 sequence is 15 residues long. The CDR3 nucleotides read TGCAGTGCTAGCAGGGGGGCCGACTCTGGAAACACCATATATTTT. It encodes CSASRGADSGNTIYF.

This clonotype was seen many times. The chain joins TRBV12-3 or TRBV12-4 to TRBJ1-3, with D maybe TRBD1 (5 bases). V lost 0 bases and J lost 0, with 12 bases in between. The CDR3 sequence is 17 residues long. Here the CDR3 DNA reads TGTGCCAGCAGTTTAGCGCCAGTAGGGGCCTCTGGAAACACCATATATTTT. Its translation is CASSLAPVGASGNTIYF.

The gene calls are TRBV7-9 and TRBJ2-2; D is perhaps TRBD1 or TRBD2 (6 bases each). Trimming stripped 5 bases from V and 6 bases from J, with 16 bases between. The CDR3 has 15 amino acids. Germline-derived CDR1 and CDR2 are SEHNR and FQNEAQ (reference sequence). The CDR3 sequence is CASSTRRRGPGELFF. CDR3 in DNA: TGTGCCAGCAGCACGCGCCGCCGGGGGCCCGGGGAGCTGTTTTTT.